These 15 T cell receptor beta chains were sequenced from one sample in a study of cytomegalovirus exposure and HLA in healthy donors. PCR used 60 Vbeta primers and 13 Jbeta primers. The protocol was immunoSEQ multiplex PCR, while the TCRdb copy is restricted to in-frame clones and leaves out a portion. The table lists under 200,000 clones, around three quarters of them singletons. Sequences were obtained from PBMCs. The receptors shown here come from a woman aged 25 to 45 in good health and CMV-seropositive.

The CDR3 reads CASSFRTGDTGELFF. The CDR3 DNA is TGTGCCAGCAGCTTCCGGACAGGGGACACCGGGGAGCTGTTTTTT. This sequence joins TRBV5-4 and TRBJ2-2, with 9 bases matching TRBD1. The CDR3 loop spans 15 amino acids. The V segment lost 2 bases and the J segment 3 bases; nucleotides outside the gene matches: 2. Germline V gives CDR1 SGHNT, CDR2 YYREEE (reference sequence).

This clone has only one observation. DNA for the CDR3: TGTGCCAGCAGCGCTGGACAGAACAAAGCCTACATGAACACTGAAGCTTTCTTT. Amino acids: CASSAGQNKAYMNTEAFF. The gene calls are TRBV7-9 and TRBJ1-1; D might be TRBD1 (6 bases). The germline gives CDR1 SEHNR, CDR2 FQNEAQ (reference sequence). The CDR3 sequence is 18 residues long. The germline V and J ends were trimmed by 5 bases and 0 bases, with 22 bases remaining between them. Based on the CDR3 plus reference TRBV7-9 and TRBJ1-1, the full variable domain is DTGVSQNPRHKITKRGQNVTFRCDPISEHNRLYWYRQTLGQGPEFLTYFQNEAQLEKSRLLSDRFSAERPKGSFSTLEIQRTEQGDSAMYLCASSAGQNKAYMNTEAFFGQGTRLTVV.

To note about this clone: This sample also contains other DNA sequences that code for the same CDR3. The CDR3 region is CASSLGQGAYEQYF. CDR3 bases: TGTGCCAGCAGCTTAGGGCAGGGGGCCTACGAGCAGTACTTC. The rearrangement joins TRBV7-2 to TRBJ2-7; 7 bases agree with TRBD1. V trimming: 1 base; J trimming: 2 bases; junction bases outside the gene matches: 2. Germline-derived CDR1 and CDR2 are SGHTA and FQGNSA. CDR3 size: 14 residues.

The rearrangement links TRBV5-1 to TRBJ1-2; 9 bases align to TRBD1. The CDR3 is made up of 14 amino acids. Germline trimming cut 3 bases from V and 4 bases from J; bases unmatched to any gene: 4. CDR1 and CDR2 from the germline V gene are SGHRS and YFSETQ. The CDR3 nucleotides read TGCGCCAGCAGCTGGGAGGGACAGGGCTATGGCTACACCTTC. It is translated as CASSWEGQGYGYTF.

The rearrangement joins TRBV11-2 to TRBJ2-7, with D tentatively TRBD1 (5 bases). This CDR3 contains 15 residues. The germline V gene has CDR1 SGHAT and CDR2 FQNNGV. The germline V and J ends were trimmed by 1 base and 0 bases, with 10 bases remaining between them. For the CDR3, the DNA is TGTGCCAGCAGCTTAGTAACAGGATCCTCCTACGAGCAGTACTTC. This codes for CASSLVTGSSYEQYF.

The V gene is TRBV4-1, the J gene TRBJ2-7; 7 bases line up with TRBD1. This CDR3 has 14 residues. The germline V gene encodes CDR1 MGHRA and CDR2 YSYEKL. After removal of 2 bases from V and 2 bases from J, the junction contained 3 bases not matched to a gene. The CDR3 nucleotides are TGCGCCAGCAGCCAAAGGCAGGGGGCCTACGAGCAGTACTTC. It is translated as CASSQRQGAYEQYF.

The J gene is TRBJ1-2, the V gene TRBV5-4; D not certain. This CDR3 has 15 residues. Germline loops: CDR1 SGHNT, CDR2 YYREEE (reference sequence). The V and J ends lost 5 bases and 4 bases respectively, with 18 bases between them. CDR3 bases: TGTGCCAGCAGACCGGCCCGCGGTGAGGCCTATGGCTACACCTTC. Translation: CASRPARGEAYGYTF.

Remarks on this clone: Other DNA variants within this sample encode the same CDR3. The V call is TRBV18, the J call TRBJ2-3; D gene unclear. This CDR3 is 15 amino acids long. Germline loops: CDR1 KGHSH, CDR2 LQKENI. V gave up 1 base and J gave up 1 base, with 9 bases separating them. The CDR3 sequence: CASSPLQARTDTQYF. Written as DNA, the CDR3 is TGTGCCAGCTCACCACTGCAGGCGCGCACAGATACGCAGTATTTT.

This sequence joins TRBV6-1 and TRBJ2-6; perhaps TRBD2 as D (5 bases). Trimming left V 7 bases short and J 1 base short, with 8 bases between. The CDR3 is made up of 14 amino acids. Germline V gives CDR1 MNHNS, CDR2 SASEGT. CDR3 nucleotide sequence: TGTGCCAGCATCCGGGGTTCTGGGGCCAACGTCCTGACTTTC. This sequence encodes CASIRGSGANVLTF.

This chain links TRBV4-3 with TRBJ2-2; 7 bases are a match to TRBD1. CDR1 is LGHNA, CDR2 YSLEER, per germline. This CDR3 has 16 residues. V trimming: 1 base; J trimming: 1 base; junction bases outside the gene matches: 3. CDR3 protein: CASSQGGGRNTGELFF. CDR3 DNA sequence: TGCGCCAGCAGCCAAGGAGGGGGCCGGAACACCGGGGAGCTGTTTTTT.

This chain uses TRBV29-1 with TRBJ1-1; 8 bases match TRBD1. Germline CDR1 SQVTM, CDR2 ANQGSEA. The CDR3 covers 14 residues. J lost 1 base, V lost 6 bases, and 7 bases had no gene match. The CDR3 protein is CSVEPGTGNTEAFF. The CDR3 DNA is TGCAGCGTCGAGCCTGGGACAGGGAACACTGAAGCTTTCTTT.

The J gene is TRBJ2-5, the V gene TRBV29-1; a weak D match, TRBD1 (5 bases). Per the germline V gene, CDR1 is SQVTM and CDR2 is ANQGSEA. There are 13 residues in the CDR3. Trimming shortened V by 3 bases and J by 5 bases, and 13 bases separated the two germline ends. This CDR3 reads CSVDRALGETQYF. The DNA of the CDR3 is TGCAGCGTTGACAGGGCTCTGGGCGAGACCCAGTACTTC.

The chain carries TRBV20-1 and TRBJ1-2; tentative D call: TRBD1 (6 bases). Germline V lookup: CDR1 DFQATT, CDR2 SNEGSKA (reference sequence). Trimming left V 1 base short and J 10 bases short, with 10 bases between. This CDR3 contains 11 residues. The CDR3: CSARVHRDYTF. In DNA form, the CDR3 reads TGCAGTGCTAGAGTGCACAGGGACTACACCTTC.

The rearrangement uses TRBV5-4 and TRBJ2-7, with 8 bases fitting TRBD2. CDR1 is SGHNT and CDR2 is YYREEE in the germline V gene (reference sequence). V lost 2 bases to trimming and J lost 3 bases; unmatched junction nucleotides: 16. The CDR3 is 18 residues long. Written as DNA, the CDR3 is TGTGCCAGCAGCTTTAGCGGGGAGGGCCGTTCGTCCCGCTACGAGCAGTACTTC. As protein: CASSFSGEGRSSRYEQYF.

The chain has TRBV6-6 and TRBJ2-1; the D is unclear. Germline V lookup: CDR1 MNHNY, CDR2 SVGAGI (reference sequence). With 0 bases removed from V and 9 bases from J, the gap between germline ends came to 3 bases. The CDR3 spans 11 residues. The CDR3 reads CASSYSLEQFF. DNA for the CDR3: TGTGCCAGCAGTTACTCTCTTGAGCAGTTCTTC.